Listed below are T cell receptor beta chains from one sample, sequenced in a study of Ad26.COV2.S vaccination and SARS-CoV-2 variants. TCRdb keeps only in-frame clones here, not all; method: immunoSEQ multiplex PCR. In the table there are roughly 420,000 clones, approximately 92% of which are singletons. The sample here was peripheral blood, taken in a trial of Ad26.COV2.S vaccine versus placebo. The receptors stem from a person between 18 and 60 years old who received the Ad26.COV2.S COVID-19 vaccine or a placebo. Both conserved end residues are part of each CDR3. D genes are given only for firm matches. Clone size is given for some rows only: seen once, a few or many times, or a class if the clone is expanded.

clone size	V gene	J gene	D gene	CDR3 DNA	CDR3 protein
few	TRBV20-1	TRBJ1-1	NA	TGCAGTGCTAGTGATGGTCCCCCTGGGGCTTTCAACACTGAAGCTTTCTTT	CSASDGPPGAFNTEAFF
NA	TRBV3-1/TRBV3-2	TRBJ1-3	NA	TGTGCCAGCAGCGTAGGGACTCCTGACGCCATATATTTT	CASSVGTPDAIYF
NA	TRBV11-2	TRBJ1-5	NA	TGTGCCAGCAGCCCGGGCCTGAGGCAGCCCCAGCATTTT	CASSPGLRQPQHF
NA	TRBV6-5	TRBJ1-4	NA	TGTGCCAGCAACCCCCCGGGGGCAAGGGGGGAAAAACTGTTTTTT	CASNPPGARGEKLFF
few	TRBV7-3	TRBJ2-1	NA	TGTGCCAGCAGCTTAGGGGGCGAGCAGTTCTTC	CASSLGGEQFF
NA	TRBV11-1	TRBJ2-7	NA	TGTGCCAGCAGCTCACCCGGGATAAGCTACGAGCAGTACTTC	CASSSPGISYEQYF
NA	TRBV6-2/TRBV6-3	TRBJ1-1	NA	TGTGCCAGCAGTTACGTCCCAACATGGGGGAATACTGAAGCTTTCTTT	CASSYVPTWGNTEAFF
NA	TRBV19	TRBJ2-3	NA	TGTGCCAGTAGTATGCGTAAGTTCCATACGCAGTATTTT	CASSMRKFHTQYF
NA	TRBV19	TRBJ1-4	NA	TGTGCCAGTAGTCACCCCAGGGCAACTAATGAAAAACTGTTTTTT	CASSHPRATNEKLFF
NA	TRBV20-1	TRBJ1-2	NA	TGCAGTGCCAGTAATGGGGGACGTAGCTATGGCTACACCTTC	CSASNGGRSYGYTF
NA	TRBV18	TRBJ2-1	TRBD2	TGTGCCAGCTCAAAACAGTCTAGCGGCTCCTACAATGAGCAGTTCTTC	CASSKQSSGSYNEQFF
NA	TRBV28	TRBJ2-3	TRBD2	TGTGCCAGCAGTTTATGGGGAGCTAGCGGGGTGACTAGCACAGATACGCAGTATTTT	CASSLWGASGVTSTDTQYF
NA	TRBV25-1	TRBJ2-3	NA	TGTGCCAGCATAGGACTTAGCACAGATACGCAGTATTTT	CASIGLSTDTQYF
NA	TRBV15	TRBJ2-7	NA	TGTGCCACCAGCAGAGGACTTTACTACGAGCAGTACTTC	CATSRGLYYEQYF
NA	TRBV15	TRBJ2-2	NA	TGTGCCACCGGCCAACTAGGAAAGAACACCGGGGAGCTGTTTTTT	CATGQLGKNTGELFF
NA	TRBV6-5	TRBJ2-5	TRBD2	TGTGCCAGCAGTTATGGACTAGCGGGAGGAGAGACCCAGTACTTC	CASSYGLAGGETQYF
NA	TRBV18	TRBJ1-2	NA	TGTGCCAGCTCACCATCGACCCAATTGAGAGGCTACACCTTC	CASSPSTQLRGYTF
NA	TRBV24-1	TRBJ2-3	NA	TGTGCCACCAGTGATGATCCCTATACGCAGTATTTT	CATSDDPYTQYF
NA	TRBV18	TRBJ2-7	TRBD1	TGTGCCAGCTCACCTTTAACTCGGGACAGGGATATGTACGAGCAGTACTTC	CASSPLTRDRDMYEQYF
NA	TRBV7-2	TRBJ1-2	NA	TGTGCCAGCAGCTTTCGAAGGGCGGAATACTATGGCTACACCTTC	CASSFRRAEYYGYTF
NA	TRBV28	TRBJ1-5	NA	TGTGCCAGCAGTTTAAGGGGTCTCCGGACCTCCAATAGCAATCAGCCCCAGCATTTT	CASSLRGLRTSNSNQPQHF
NA	TRBV14	TRBJ2-3	TRBD2	TGTGCCAGCAGCCAGAGGAGAGGACTAGCGACAAGATCCCAATACACAGATACGCAGTATTTT	CASSQRRGLATRSQYTDTQYF
NA	TRBV9	TRBJ1-2	TRBD1	TGTGCCAGCAGCGAAACAGGGGCCTATGGCTACACCTTC	CASSETGAYGYTF
NA	TRBV15	TRBJ2-5	TRBD2	TGTGCCACCAGCAGAGATCGGTGGGGAGGGGAGACCCAGTACTTC	CATSRDRWGGETQYF
NA	TRBV7-9	TRBJ1-2	NA	TGTGCCAGCAGCCTAGAGGATCCCCATGGCTACACCTTC	CASSLEDPHGYTF
many	TRBV19	TRBJ1-2	TRBD1	TGTGCCAGTAGCCCCTCCCTGGGACAGGACAACTATGGCTACACCTTC	CASSPSLGQDNYGYTF
NA	TRBV4-3	TRBJ2-1	TRBD2	TGCGCCAGCAGCCAGGACGGGGGGGGTTACCCTCCCGAAGGGCAGTTCTTC	CASSQDGGGYPPEGQFF
NA	TRBV5-4	TRBJ1-4	NA	TGTGCCAGCAGCCTCGGTAAAGGAGACCTGGAAAAACTGTTTTTT	CASSLGKGDLEKLFF
NA	TRBV5-1	TRBJ2-7	NA	TGCGCCAGCAGCTTGGAACCAACACCACCCTACGAGCAGTACTTC	CASSLEPTPPYEQYF
many	TRBV7-9	TRBJ2-3	NA	TGTGCCAGCAGCTTCGGACTACCCCGGGGAGATACGCAGTATTTT	CASSFGLPRGDTQYF
NA	TRBV7-9	TRBJ2-1	NA	TGTGCCAGCAGCTTAATTAATCTTCGGAATCGGCAGTTCTTC	CASSLINLRNRQFF
NA	TRBV5-4	TRBJ1-1	NA	TGTGCCAGCAGCCCTTCCGGGCGGCAGAACACTGAAGCTTTCTTT	CASSPSGRQNTEAFF
NA	TRBV20-1	TRBJ1-5	TRBD1	TGCAGTGCTAGTACTTCACAGGGGACGCAGCCCCAGCATTTT	CSASTSQGTQPQHF